The T cell receptor (beta chain) described here comes from a study of blood T cell repertoires in COVID-19. Study overall: Material from acute and convalescent COVID-19 was sourced from the United States, Italy and Spain. T cells, B-cell-depleted T cells, or PBMCs provided the cDNA or gDNA that served as material.

Original methodology: Quantification of nucleated cells was approximated via reference gene primer amplification. The method was immunoSEQ multiplex PCR; TCRdb's version includes in-frame clones alone and lacks a portion of them. V and J calls and clone size are those listed in that table; D and trimming were worked out from the DNA. This table holds 230,000 or so clones, roughly nine tenths found once. The CDR3 spans 11 residues. The V gene's germline CDR1 is SNHLY and CDR2 FYNNEI. The V segment lost 5 bases and the J segment 14 bases; nucleotides outside the gene matches: 5. The origin of this receptor is a woman aged 40 to 55 who had recovered from COVID-19. Sequencing used peripheral blood. This rearrangement joins TRBV2 to TRBJ2-1, with 8 bases aligning to TRBD2. Here the CDR3 DNA reads TGTGCCAGCAGTCCAGCGGGAGTAGAGTTCTTC. It codes for CASSPAGVEFF.